This T cell receptor beta chain was sequenced in a study of T cells in tumors after PD-1 blockade (dated by TCRdb to between 2018 and 2020). Regarding the study in general: Patients with prior checkpoint blockade, systemic immunosuppressant use, or recent radiotherapy or other anti-cancer therapy within 4 weeks were excluded. Treatment consisted of either cemiplimab 350 mg every 2 weeks or pembrolizumab 200 mg every 3 weeks. While on anti-PD-1 treatment, some of the patients also continued taking daily vismodegib 150 mg. Peripheral blood samples averaged approximately 100,000 TCR templates (range about 22,000-260,000) and about 36,000 unique clonotypes. Paired single-cell RNA and TCR sequencing was done in the study on site-matched tumors from patients with BCC or SCC, both before and after anti-PD-1 therapy. To compare blood and tumor clonotypes, bulk TCR sequencing was performed on 9 to 10 peripheral blood samples from roughly five patients. RECIST version 1.1 was used to evaluate clinical response. General study outcomes and caveats: The source of novel T cell clones was not identified, and lymphoid organs or rare unexpanded clones within the tumor or the tumor periphery could be included among the possible sources. About two fifths of the TCR clonotypes from tumors also showed up in blood, and some novel exhausted tumor clones were present in pre-treatment blood, which suggests peripheral recruitment.

The immunoSEQ platform was used to carry out deep TCRbeta sequencing. The paper's processing steps were these. Only productive rearrangements were exported from the immunoSEQ Analyzer for downstream analysis. Bulk TCRbeta clonotypes were assigned T cell phenotypes by matching to single-cell RNA+TCR-seq clones sharing the same TCRbeta sequence. Clone enrichment in tumor was computed as tumor frequency divided by PBMC frequency from bulk TCR sequencing. TCRs were sorted with GLIPH into specificity groups, meaning clusters of distinct TCRs that share CDR3 motifs and likely recognize common antigens. TCRdb stores this immuneACCESS table with in-frame sequences only. Part of the clones is absent; in the studies checked, under half of the shortfall reflects unresolved V genes, and no reason is known for the rest. The V and J calls and clone size come from that table; D and trimming were worked out from the DNA. The table for this sample lists about 33,000 clones; about three quarters of them were counted only once. Around 35% of the sample is held by the ten biggest clonotypes.

Reading the germline V gene gives CDR1 SGHTA and CDR2 FQGNSA. Trimming leaves V shorter by 7 bases and J shorter by 10 bases, with the junction holding 7 bases beyond the gene matches. There are 14 amino acids in the CDR3, from cysteine to phenylalanine inclusive. Of all the DNA, just the CDR3 is kept, 42 bases in frame from base 1. A remark on this clone: Its antigen is still unknown. Within one base of it there is no much larger clone, and no base qualities were kept.

The time point label corresponds to: before anti-PD-1 therapy. For bulk TCRbeta sequencing, genomic DNA was extracted from tumor biopsies or peripheral blood, and input amounts ranged from roughly 550 ng to 6,004 ng. Every patient was a poor candidate for surgical resection and had histologically proven advanced or metastatic basal or squamous cell carcinoma. The basal cell carcinoma cohort was made up of roughly ten patients, and bulk tumor TCR sequencing was performed for several of these patients. The chain is made from TRBV7-2 and TRBJ1-6; TRBD1 matches 10 bases in the middle. This specimen was PBMCs, taken before anti-PD-1 treatment. This TCR came from a human donor with basal cell carcinoma. The CDR3 loop reads CASTPGQGLSPLHF. The DNA sequence reads TGTGCCAGCACCCCGGGACAGGGGCTCTCACCCCTCCACTTT. Where the CDR3 stops, the reference TRBV7-2 and TRBJ1-6 genes take over; the full variable domain is GAGVSQSPSNKVTEKGKDVELRCDPISGHTALYWYRQSLGQGLEFLIYFQGNSAPDKSGLPSDRFSAERTGGSVSTLTIQRTQQEDSAVYLCASTPGQGLSPLHFGNGTRLTVT.